One and the same sample provided the 28 T cell receptor beta chains below, sequenced in a study of T cell responses to AZD1222 COVID-19 vaccine. Libraries were prepared by immunoSEQ multiplex PCR; TCRdb keeps only in-frame clonotypes and omits some of them. The data contain some 140,000 clones, approximately 91% of them singletons. Sequencing used peripheral blood, obtained on day 0 of AZD1222 vaccination. Receptors originate from an adult in good health.

This chain uses TRBV19 with TRBJ2-7, with 9 positions matching TRBD2. V trimming: 8 bases; J trimming: 3 bases; junction bases outside the gene matches: 11. CDR1 and CDR2 from the germline V gene are LNHDA and SQIVND (reference sequence). The CDR3 is made up of 15 amino acids. This chain's CDR3 is CASLGTGTSRYEQYF. The CDR3 nucleotides read TGTGCCAGTCTAGGGACTGGGACTAGCCGCTACGAGCAGTACTTC.

The chain uses TRBV12-3 or TRBV12-4 and TRBJ1-1, with D maybe TRBD1 (5 bases). This CDR3 is built from 13 residues. Trimming stripped 9 bases from V and 1 base from J, with 12 bases between. The CDR3 DNA is TGTGCCAGTTCATTCGGGGCGAACACTGAAGCTTTCTTT. As protein: CASSFGANTEAFF.

The chain links TRBV28 to TRBJ1-2, with 7 bases that match TRBD1. The CDR3 has 13 amino acids. Germline CDR1 MDHEN, CDR2 SYDVKM. Trimming at V came to 4 bases and at J to 8 bases, leaving 7 bases not matched to a gene. This CDR3 reads CASSSPGGRGYTF. CDR3 DNA sequence: TGTGCCAGCAGTTCGCCAGGGGGACGCGGCTACACCTTC.

The V call is TRBV9, the J call TRBJ2-3; no clear D gene. V gave up 4 bases and J gave up 2 bases, with 17 bases separating them. CDR3 length equals 16 residues. Germline V CDR1 and CDR2: SGDLS, YYNGEE. In DNA, the CDR3 is TGTGCCAGCAGCCCGTCCCCCGGAGCCAACACAGATACGCAGTATTTT. Protein: CASSPSPGANTDTQYF.

The V gene is TRBV6-2 or TRBV6-3, the J gene TRBJ2-7, with TRBD1 matching 8 bases. Unmatched junction bases numbered 6, after V lost 2 bases and J lost 6 bases. Per the germline V gene, CDR1 is MNHEY and CDR2 is SVGEGT. The length of the CDR3 is 14 residues. Here the CDR3 DNA reads TGTGCCAGCAGTTACACCCAGACAGGGGCCGAGCAGTACTTC. Translation gives CASSYTQTGAEQYF.

This rearrangement joins TRBV6-5 to TRBJ1-1; tentative D call: TRBD1 (6 bases). The germline CDR1 and CDR2 sequences are MNHEY and SVGAGI. V was trimmed by 11 bases and J by 4 bases, leaving 20 bases between them. The CDR3 is made up of 14 amino acids. The CDR3 region is CAGAVGGLATEAFF. CDR3 in DNA: TGTGCCGGGGCAGTAGGGGGGTTGGCCACTGAAGCTTTCTTT.

V and J are TRBV6-5 and TRBJ2-3; perhaps TRBD1 as D (6 bases). V was cut by 2 bases and J by 4 bases, with 13 bases left in between. There are 15 residues in the CDR3. Looked up from germline, CDR1 is MNHEY and CDR2 is SVGAGI. Written as DNA, the CDR3 is TGTGCCAGCAGTTACAGATCAGGGGATTCAGATACGCAGTATTTT. It is translated as CASSYRSGDSDTQYF.

This clone appeared once. The J gene is TRBJ1-3, the V gene TRBV5-1; D remains unclear. CDR1 and CDR2 (germline): SGHRS, YFSETQ. This CDR3 contains 15 residues. Trimming took 2 bases from V and 4 from J, leaving 13 bases between them. The CDR3 DNA follows: TGCGCCAGCAGCTTTGGGAGGGCCTCGGGAAACACCATATATTTT. This codes for CASSFGRASGNTIYF. Filled out from reference TRBV5-1 and TRBJ1-3, the complete variable domain reads KAGVTQTPRYLIKTRGQQVTLSCSPISGHRSVSWYQQTPGQGLQFLFEYFSETQRNKGNFPGRFSGRQFSNSRSEMNVSTLELGDSALYLCASSFGRASGNTIYFGEGSWLTVV.

The V gene is TRBV7-2, the J gene TRBJ1-5; 10 positions agree with TRBD1. V shed 1 base and J 1 base; nucleotides not matched to a gene: 7. This CDR3 region has 18 residues. Per germline, CDR1 SGHTA and CDR2 FQGNSA. CDR3 nucleotides: TGTGCCAGCAGCTTAGTAGGGGCGGGACAGGGGAGCAATCAGCCCCAGCATTTT. It encodes CASSLVGAGQGSNQPQHF.

The V call is TRBV27, the J call TRBJ1-2; the match to TRBD1 covers 7 bases. This CDR3 region has 14 residues. Losses at the gene ends were 8 bases for V and 4 bases for J; bases not matched to a gene: 10. Germline loops: CDR1 MNHEY, CDR2 SMNVEV (reference sequence). The CDR3 DNA reads TGTGCCAGCTCTTCAGGGGGTTCCGTCTATGGCTACACCTTC. Residues: CASSSGGSVYGYTF.

This chain uses TRBV11-2 with TRBJ1-6, with no clear D. V was trimmed by 3 bases and J by 10 bases, leaving 16 bases between them. Per germline, CDR1 SGHAT and CDR2 FQNNGV. The CDR3 has 15 residues. The CDR3: CASSFETSGNSPLHF. DNA of the CDR3: TGTGCCAGCAGCTTCGAAACGTCAGGAAACTCACCCCTCCACTTT.

The genes are TRBV10-1 and TRBJ1-5; possible D gene TRBD1, 6 bases. The CDR3 has 13 amino acids. The germline CDR1 and CDR2 sequences are WNHNN and SYGVQD (reference sequence). V shed 7 bases and J shed 5 bases, with 12 bases lying between them. The CDR3 region is CASNKTGDQPQHF. In DNA form, the CDR3 reads TGCGCCAGCAATAAGACAGGTGATCAGCCCCAGCATTTT.

J is TRBJ2-3 and V is TRBV5-1; TRBD2 matches 11 bases. Germline V gives CDR1 SGHRS, CDR2 YFSETQ. The CDR3 totals 17 residues. Trimming took 1 base from V and 1 from J; bases not matched to a gene: 5. DNA of the CDR3: TGCGCCAGCAGCTTGATGGGACTAGCGGTTGGCACAGATACGCAGTATTTT. Its translation: CASSLMGLAVGTDTQYF. Full variable domain (missing parts from reference TRBV5-1 and TRBJ2-3): KAGVTQTPRYLIKTRGQQVTLSCSPISGHRSVSWYQQTPGQGLQFLFEYFSETQRNKGNFPGRFSGRQFSNSRSEMNVSTLELGDSALYLCASSLMGLAVGTDTQYFGPGTRLTVL.

The V and J genes are TRBV5-4 and TRBJ1-1; 7 positions agree with TRBD1. In germline, CDR1 is SGHNT, CDR2 YYREEE (reference sequence). V gave up 4 bases and J gave up 1 base; unmatched junction bases: 16. The CDR3 loop spans 18 amino acids. For the CDR3, the DNA is TGTGCCAGCAGCGTACGCTTTATTCAGGGGGGTAGGAACACTGAAGCTTTCTTT. As protein: CASSVRFIQGGRNTEAFF. The full variable domain, rest sourced from reference TRBV5-4 and TRBJ1-1, is ETGVTQSPTHLIKTRGQQVTLRCSSQSGHNTVSWYQQALGQGPQFIFQYYREEENGRGNFPPRFSGLQFPNYSSELNVNALELDDSALYLCASSVRFIQGGRNTEAFFGQGTRLTVV.

This clone appeared a few times. V gene TRBV19 combines with J gene TRBJ2-1; 7 bases match TRBD1. The CDR3 runs to 16 residues. CDR1 is LNHDA and CDR2 is SQIVND in the germline V gene (reference sequence). Germline trimming cut 3 bases from V and 7 bases from J; bases unmatched to any gene: 12. The CDR3 loop reads CASSINHWRQGNEQFF. The CDR3 bases are TGTGCCAGTAGTATTAACCATTGGAGACAGGGAAATGAGCAGTTCTTC.

The chain has TRBV28 and TRBJ2-7, with D hard to call. The CDR3 runs to 12 residues. Germline V CDR1 and CDR2: MDHEN, SYDVKM. The V end lost 3 bases, the J end lost 3 bases, and 6 bases lay between the germline ends. The CDR3 DNA reads as TGTGCCAGCAGTTTCAGGAGCTACGAGCAGTACTTC. Its protein product is CASSFRSYEQYF. Using reference TRBV28 and TRBJ2-7 for the parts outside the CDR3, the full variable domain is DVKVTQSSRYLVKRTGEKVFLECVQDMDHENMFWYRQDPGLGLRLIYFSYDVKMKEKGDIPEGYSVSREKKERFSLILESASTNQTSMYLCASSFRSYEQYFGPGTRLTVT.

V usage is TRBV7-8 and J usage is TRBJ1-2; D uncertain. V lost 5 bases, J lost 5 bases, and 9 bases lay in between. From germline, CDR1 is SGHVS and CDR2 FQNEAQ. CDR3 length: 12 amino acids. CDR3 residues: CASSLDTYGYTF. The CDR3 bases are TGTGCCAGCAGCCTTGACACGTATGGCTACACCTTC.

The chain employs TRBV7-2 and TRBJ2-5; 9 nucleotides align to TRBD2. CDR3 size: 17 residues. V was pared by 4 bases and J by 5 bases, with 14 bases of the junction left unmatched. Germline loops: CDR1 SGHTA, CDR2 FQGNSA. The CDR3: CASSSFGGGASRETQYF. DNA for the CDR3: TGTGCCAGCAGCTCCTTTGGCGGGGGGGCCTCAAGGGAGACCCAGTACTTC.

This chain joins TRBV19 and TRBJ1-1, with D unclear. Germline V CDR1 and CDR2: LNHDA, SQIVND (reference sequence). Trimming took off 4 bases at V and 1 base at J, with 10 bases between the two ends. This CDR3 spans 14 amino acids. CDR3 nucleotide sequence: TGTGCCAGTAGTACAACATACTCGAACACTGAAGCTTTCTTT. It encodes CASSTTYSNTEAFF.

With regard to this clone: Other DNA sequences in this specimen translate into the identical CDR3. J is TRBJ1-1 and V is TRBV12-3 or TRBV12-4; D might be TRBD1 (5 bases). The CDR3 consists of 13 residues. V was trimmed by 3 bases and J by 3 bases, leaving 8 bases between them. CDR3 sequence (DNA): TGTGCCAGCAGTTTGCAGGGTGACACTGAAGCTTTCTTT. It codes for CASSLQGDTEAFF.

The genes are TRBV19 and TRBJ2-5; perhaps TRBD1 as D (5 bases). Germline V gives CDR1 LNHDA, CDR2 SQIVND (reference sequence). Trimming shortened V by 4 bases and J by 0 bases, and 21 bases separated the two germline ends. The CDR3 contains 18 residues. In DNA form, the CDR3 reads TGTGCCAGTAGTACCCGACAACCGGTGGGGCGACACCAAGAGACCCAGTACTTC. Its translation: CASSTRQPVGRHQETQYF.

This chain connects TRBV19 to TRBJ1-1; D unclear. Looked up from germline, CDR1 is LNHDA and CDR2 is SQIVND (reference sequence). This CDR3 comprises 14 residues. With 10 bases removed from V and 0 bases from J, the gap between germline ends came to 15 bases. CDR3 amino acids: CATLRETMNTEAFF. CDR3 nucleotide sequence: TGTGCCACCTTGCGGGAGACTATGAACACTGAAGCTTTCTTT.

The J gene is TRBJ2-1, the V gene TRBV27; 9 bases align to TRBD2. The trim removed 8 bases at V and 5 bases at J, leaving 7 bases unmatched. The CDR3 is 14 residues long. Germline CDR1 MNHEY, CDR2 SMNVEV (reference sequence). CDR3 loop: CASAIAGENNEQFF. The DNA of the CDR3 is TGTGCCAGCGCGATAGCGGGAGAGAACAATGAGCAGTTCTTC.

This clone was seen at least ten times. This chain connects TRBV6-4 to TRBJ2-3, with D perhaps being TRBD1 or TRBD2 (6 bases each). From germline, CDR1 is MRHNA and CDR2 SNTAGT. Trimming shortened V by 0 bases and J by 6 bases, and 13 bases separated the two germline ends. This CDR3 has 15 amino acids. CDR3 in amino acids: CASSDSGGQSDTQYF. The CDR3, as DNA: TGTGCCAGCAGTGACTCCGGGGGCCAGTCGGATACGCAGTATTTT.

The J gene is TRBJ2-1, the V gene TRBV7-8, with D possibly matching TRBD2 (6 bases). V lost 5 bases and J 3 bases, leaving 14 bases between the germline ends. In germline, CDR1 is SGHVS, CDR2 FQNEAQ. The CDR3 length is 15 residues. The CDR3: CASSTQRALYNEQFF. Here the CDR3 DNA reads TGTGCCAGCAGCACCCAGCGGGCGCTCTACAATGAGCAGTTCTTC.

The CDR3 nucleotides are TGTGCCAGCAAACCAGGGGGACAGCCCCAGCATTTT. It specifies CASKPGGQPQHF. The chain recombines TRBV12-3 or TRBV12-4 with TRBJ1-5; 7 bases line up with TRBD1. CDR3 length equals 12 residues. Losses at the gene ends were 7 bases for V and 7 bases for J; bases not matched to a gene: 4.

The chain recombines TRBV7-3 with TRBJ2-1; unclear D gene. The CDR3 is 16 residues long. Trimming removed 0 bases from V and 6 bases from J, with 15 bases in between. From germline, CDR1 is SGHTA and CDR2 FQGTGA. The CDR3 is CASSLTSVYVPNEQFF. CDR3 sequence (DNA): TGTGCCAGCAGCTTAACGTCCGTGTATGTGCCCAATGAGCAGTTCTTC.

This chain links TRBV27 with TRBJ2-1; tentatively, D is TRBD2 (6 bases). The CDR3 totals 14 residues. Germline assignment: CDR1 MNHEY and CDR2 SMNVEV (reference sequence). V lost 6 bases, J lost 6 bases, and 15 bases lay in between. The CDR3 is CASSPDQLANEQFF. Here the CDR3 DNA reads TGTGCCAGCAGCCCCGATCAACTAGCCAATGAGCAGTTCTTC.